A single TCR beta chain is shown here with its context. The target antigen is unknown. Vbeta (60) and Jbeta (13) primers were used in the PCR. The method was immunoSEQ multiplex PCR; TCRdb's version includes in-frame clones alone and lacks a portion of them. This sample has about 140,000 clones; 65% to 80% occur once, and the top ten carry under 2%. This record comes from a study of cytomegalovirus exposure and HLA in healthy donors. Study conclusions and caveats: One later analysis reportedly identified an Asian-associated ancestry cluster that showed fewer N-insertions than the roughly 700-donor mean. Sequences of the TCR beta chain were said to predict the HLA-A and HLA-B alleles of most subjects accurately.

The sample was PBMCs. This TCR derives from a middle-aged woman in good health and CMV-seronegative.

This CDR3 reads CASKWNRDSYEQYF. The CDR3 DNA follows: TGTGCCAGCAAGTGGAACAGGGACTCCTACGAGCAGTACTTC. The gene calls are TRBV6-1 and TRBJ2-7; a weak D match, TRBD1 (6 bases). Germline loops: CDR1 MNHNS, CDR2 SASEGT. The CDR3 runs to 14 residues. The ends were cut back, 7 bases at V and 0 bases at J, with 13 bases in the middle.